One sample yielded the 26 T cell receptor beta chains listed below, sequenced in a study of cytomegalovirus exposure and HLA in healthy donors (dated by TCRdb to 2016 to 2017). Library method: the immunoSEQ multiplex PCR assay. For the multiplex PCR, a mixture combining 60 forward primers for TCR Vbeta segments and 13 reverse primers for TCR Jbeta segments was used. TCRdb obtained this table from immuneACCESS and retained in-frame rearrangements with V and J assigned. These tables miss some clones; where compared with another copy, unresolved V genes account for less than half of the shortfall, and the remainder is unexplained. This sample comprises roughly 200,000 clones, 75% to 85% of them detected only once. Together, the top ten hold about 2% of the sample. The sequencing input was PBMCs. The receptors stem from a woman between 45 and 60 years old in good health and CMV-seronegative.

The rearrangement uses TRBV28 and TRBJ1-1; 7 bases align to TRBD1. Germline V gene data show CDR1 as MDHEN and CDR2 as SYDVKM. The ends lost 4 bases at V and 4 bases at J; junction bases unmatched: 15. The CDR3 totals 17 residues. For the CDR3, the DNA is TGTGCCAGCAGTTCCGCATATAGAAGGGGGCGCGTCACTGAAGCTTTCTTT. This codes for CASSSAYRRGRVTEAFF.

This rearrangement joins TRBV30 to TRBJ1-4; a weak D match, TRBD1 (6 bases). Germline CDR1 and CDR2: GTSNPN and SVGIG (reference sequence). V lost 4 bases and J 7 bases, leaving 13 bases between the germline ends. This CDR3 comprises 13 residues. The CDR3 region has the DNA TGTGCCTGGATCAGGGGTAGGGGTGAAAAACTGTTTTTT. Residues: CAWIRGRGEKLFF.

The chain employs TRBV29-1 and TRBJ2-2, with TRBD2 matching over 12 bases. CDR3 length: 17 residues. The ends lost 4 bases at V and 3 bases at J; junction bases unmatched: 9. CDR1 and CDR2 from the germline V gene are SQVTM and ANQGSEA. The CDR3 region has the DNA TGCAGCGTTGCAGTGCTAGCGGGAGGGTGGGACACCGGGGAGCTGTTTTTT. This encodes CSVAVLAGGWDTGELFF.

To note about this clone: One end of the junction is discordant with germline, which a read error may explain. The sample carries other DNA sequences with the same CDR3. The chain recombines TRBV2 with TRBJ1-2; no reliable D call. The CDR3 has 16 amino acids. Germline CDR1 and CDR2: SNHLY and FYNNEI. The CDR3 here is CASSPREGRLVYGYTF. CDR3 DNA sequence: TGCGCCAGCAGTCCCCGGGAGGGCCGACTAGTCTATGGCTACACCTTC.

This sequence joins TRBV5-4 and TRBJ2-3; D is ambiguous. V lost 4 bases and J lost 1, with 16 bases in between. The germline CDR1 and CDR2 sequences are SGHNT and YYREEE (reference sequence). This CDR3 region has 16 residues. The CDR3 here is CASSPTAGLRTDTQYF. The CDR3 coding sequence is TGTGCCAGCAGCCCGACCGCAGGTCTCCGCACAGATACGCAGTATTTT.

The CDR3 DNA sequence: TGTGCCAGCAGCACAGAAGTGACCGGGGAGCTGTTTTTT. Its translation is CASSTEVTGELFF. The J gene is TRBJ2-2, the V gene TRBV7-9, with no clear D. Trimming stripped 5 bases from V and 5 bases from J, with 9 bases between. Looked up from germline, CDR1 is SEHNR and CDR2 is FQNEAQ (reference sequence). The CDR3 totals 13 residues.

The V call is TRBV9, the J call TRBJ2-1, with TRBD2 identical over 7 bases. Germline V gene lookup returns CDR1 SGDLS and CDR2 YYNGEE. The CDR3 is 13 residues long. V shed 6 bases and J 7 bases; nucleotides not matched to a gene: 7. The CDR3 reads CASTGGSLNEQFF. In DNA, the CDR3 is TGTGCCAGCACCGGCGGGAGTCTGAATGAGCAGTTCTTC. The entire variable domain, with the rest obtained from reference TRBV9 and TRBJ2-1, is as follows: DSGVTQTPKHLITATGQRVTLRCSPRSGDLSVYWYQQSLDQGLQFLIQYYNGEERAKGNILERFSAQQFPDLHSELNLSSLELGDSALYFCASTGGSLNEQFFGPGTRLTVL.

The rearrangement uses TRBV10-2 and TRBJ2-1, with 11 bases fitting TRBD2. The CDR3 contains 15 residues. CDR1 WSHSY and CDR2 SAAADI come from the germline V gene. Germline trimming cut 3 bases from V and 6 bases from J; bases unmatched to any gene: 4. As DNA, the CDR3 is TGCGCCAGCAGTGATGCACTAGCGGGAGTCAATGAGCAGTTCTTC. It is translated as CASSDALAGVNEQFF.

The chain recombines TRBV27 with TRBJ1-2, with D hard to call. The V gene's germline CDR1 is MNHEY and CDR2 SMNVEV (reference sequence). V shed 2 bases and J shed 4 bases, with 14 bases lying between them. The CDR3 consists of 15 residues. CDR3 bases: TGTGCCAGCAGTTTAAATCGACAACTTCGCTATGGCTACACCTTC. Its translation: CASSLNRQLRYGYTF.

This clone was detected only once. The chain joins TRBV28 to TRBJ1-1; 8 positions match TRBD1. V dropped 7 bases and J dropped 5; count of bases not matched to a gene: 24. CDR1 and CDR2 from the germline V gene are MDHEN and SYDVKM. The CDR3 contains 19 residues. CDR3 protein: CASTLKGLYYRGRGTEAFF. The CDR3 DNA reads as TGTGCCAGCACTCTAAAAGGGCTATATTACAGGGGGAGAGGTACTGAAGCTTTCTTT.

This chain joins TRBV18 and TRBJ2-2, with 7 bases fitting TRBD2. The germline CDR1 and CDR2 sequences are KGHSH and LQKENI. CDR3 length: 15 amino acids. V gave up 3 bases and J gave up 2 bases; unmatched junction bases: 3. CDR3: CASSPASGNTGELFF. The CDR3 region has the DNA TGTGCCAGCTCACCGGCTAGCGGAAACACCGGGGAGCTGTTTTTT.

V gene TRBV19 combines with J gene TRBJ2-1; perhaps TRBD2 as D (6 bases). This CDR3 is 16 amino acids long. The V gene lost 4 bases and the J gene lost 8 bases, with 21 bases spanning the gap. The germline V gene encodes CDR1 LNHDA and CDR2 SQIVND (reference sequence). The CDR3 sequence: CASSSPRGGTVDEQFF. DNA of the CDR3: TGTGCCAGTAGTAGCCCTCGGGGAGGTACGGTTGATGAGCAGTTCTTC.

This clone was detected only once. This chain connects TRBV6-1 to TRBJ2-3, with a tentative D call TRBD2 (7 bases). V lost 3 bases and J 6 bases, leaving 13 bases between the germline ends. CDR3 size: 14 residues. Germline V CDR1 and CDR2: MNHNS, SASEGT. The CDR3 coding sequence is TGTGCCAGCAGTGAGGGGGGGGCTCGGGATACGCAGTATTTT. It codes for CASSEGGARDTQYF.

This clone appeared once. The chain joins TRBV12-5 to TRBJ2-2; possible D gene TRBD2, 5 bases. V was clipped by 1 base and J by 7 bases, with 10 bases between them. Germline assignment: CDR1 LGHNT and CDR2 FRNRAP. The CDR3 length is 14 residues. DNA of the CDR3: TGTGCTAGTGGTTTGGGTAGCGAGTTCGGGGAGCTGTTTTTT. Protein product: CASGLGSEFGELFF.

The chain carries TRBV28 and TRBJ2-5, with 11 bases fitting TRBD1. Germline V gene data show CDR1 as MDHEN and CDR2 as SYDVKM. The CDR3 length is 15 residues. V shed 9 bases, J shed 0 bases, and the junction held 6 bases outside the gene matches. CDR3 loop: CASHGQGANQETQYF. CDR3 sequence (DNA): TGTGCCAGTCACGGACAGGGGGCGAACCAAGAGACCCAGTACTTC.

This clone was observed a few times. The V call is TRBV7-9, the J call TRBJ2-2; 9 bases map to TRBD1. Per germline, CDR1 SEHNR and CDR2 FQNEAQ (reference sequence). The V gene end was trimmed by 11 bases and the J gene end by 5 bases; junction bases not matched to a gene: 15. This CDR3 comprises 16 residues. CDR3 residues: CAFLNTRQGGTGELFF. CDR3 bases: TGTGCCTTTCTGAATACGAGACAGGGGGGGACCGGGGAGCTGTTTTTT.

The CDR3 region has the DNA TGTGCCAGCAAGGGTAATAGCGGGAAGACAGAGACCCAGTACTTC. Translated, it gives CASKGNSGKTETQYF. This chain links TRBV6-1 with TRBJ2-5, with 8 positions matching TRBD2. Germline CDR1 reads MNHNS; CDR2 reads SASEGT. CDR3 length: 15 residues. After removal of 7 bases from V and 4 bases from J, the junction contained 11 bases not matched to a gene.

V is TRBV9 and J is TRBJ2-7; D possibly corresponds to TRBD1 (7 bases). Between the trimmed V and J ends, which lost 8 bases and 3 bases, there was a span of 15 bases. The CDR3 extends over 13 amino acids. The germline CDR1 and CDR2 sequences are SGDLS and YYNGEE. CDR3 bases: TGTGCCAGTGGCGGGACAGACTACTACGAGCAGTACTTC. Protein: CASGGTDYYEQYF.

The chain carries TRBV9 and TRBJ1-2; perhaps TRBD1 as D (6 bases). The V end lost 2 bases, the J end lost 7 bases, and 15 bases lay between the germline ends. Germline CDR1 reads SGDLS; CDR2 reads YYNGEE. The CDR3 has 14 residues. The CDR3 region has the DNA TGTGCCAGCAGCGTTACAGGGTTGGCGAGTGGCTACACCTTC. Encoded protein: CASSVTGLASGYTF.

This chain uses TRBV30 with TRBJ1-2; 11 positions agree with TRBD1. The V gene's germline CDR1 is GTSNPN and CDR2 SVGIG (reference sequence). The length of the CDR3 is 15 residues. V shed 2 bases, J shed 7 bases, and the junction held 9 bases outside the gene matches. CDR3 amino acids: CAWSPPDRGQVGYTF. The DNA for the CDR3 is TGTGCCTGGAGTCCCCCGGACAGGGGGCAGGTTGGCTACACCTTC.

The J gene is TRBJ2-7, the V gene TRBV19; 7 nucleotides align to TRBD1. Germline CDR1 is LNHDA and CDR2 is SQIVND (reference sequence). The CDR3 is 15 amino acids. With 3 bases clipped from V and 0 bases from J, the junction kept 5 bases outside the gene matches. The CDR3 bases are TGTGCCAGTAGTATGGGAAGGGGGCCCTCCTACGAGCAGTACTTC. It yields the protein CASSMGRGPSYEQYF. The variable domain in full, with the rest retrieved from reference TRBV19 and TRBJ2-7, is DGGITQSPKYLFRKEGQNVTLSCEQNLNHDAMYWYRQDPGQGLRLIYYSQIVNDFQKGDIAEGYSVSREKKESFPLTVTSAQKNPTAFYLCASSMGRGPSYEQYFGPGTRLTVT.

This chain connects TRBV11-2 to TRBJ2-7; TRBD1 matches at 8 bases. This CDR3 is built from 15 residues. Trimming at V came to 5 bases and at J to 2 bases, leaving 8 bases not matched to a gene. Germline V gene data show CDR1 as SGHAT and CDR2 as FQNNGV. The CDR3 protein is CASSMGTGRAYEQYF. The CDR3, as DNA: TGTGCCAGCAGCATGGGGACAGGCAGAGCCTACGAGCAGTACTTC.

This clone was found once. The J gene is TRBJ2-7, the V gene TRBV11-2, with 8 bases aligning to TRBD1. The V and J ends lost 6 bases and 4 bases, in that order; junction bases with no gene match: 5. Germline CDR1 SGHAT, CDR2 FQNNGV. The CDR3 runs to 13 residues. The CDR3 loop reads CASSLDRAYEQYF. The CDR3 DNA sequence: TGTGCCAGCAGTCTGGACAGGGCTTACGAGCAGTACTTC.

The rearrangement uses TRBV5-8 and TRBJ2-1, with 10 bases identical to TRBD2. V was pared by 4 bases and J by 4 bases, with 8 bases of the junction left unmatched. The CDR3 is made up of 16 amino acids. The germline V gene encodes CDR1 SGHTS and CDR2 YDEGEE. In DNA, the CDR3 is TGTGCCAGCAGCCCGAGTACTAGCGGGATATACAATGAGCAGTTCTTC. Protein product: CASSPSTSGIYNEQFF. Combining the CDR3 with reference TRBV5-8 and TRBJ2-1 gives the whole variable domain EAGVTQSPTHLIKTRGQQATLRCSPISGHTSVYWYQQALGLGLQFLLWYDEGEERNRGNFPPRFSGRQFPNYSSELNVNALELEDSALYLCASSPSTSGIYNEQFFGPGTRLTVL.

The chain links TRBV18 to TRBJ1-1, with 7 nucleotides matching TRBD1. The germline gives CDR1 KGHSH, CDR2 LQKENI. J was trimmed by 7 bases and V by 3 bases; bases with no gene match: 14. This CDR3 region has 16 residues. CDR3 in DNA: TGTGCCAGCTCACCCCTCCCCCCGACAGGGACCAATGAAGCTTTCTTT. It encodes CASSPLPPTGTNEAFF.

The rearrangement links TRBV28 to TRBJ1-5; weak D call: TRBD1 (5 bases). Germline V CDR1 and CDR2: MDHEN, SYDVKM. The CDR3 consists of 17 residues. Trimming removed 0 bases at V and 4 bases at J, with 16 bases between. As DNA, the CDR3 is TGTGCCAGCAGTTTATGGACGGGGGACCTACGAAATCAGCCCCAGCATTTT. Its translation is CASSLWTGDLRNQPQHF.